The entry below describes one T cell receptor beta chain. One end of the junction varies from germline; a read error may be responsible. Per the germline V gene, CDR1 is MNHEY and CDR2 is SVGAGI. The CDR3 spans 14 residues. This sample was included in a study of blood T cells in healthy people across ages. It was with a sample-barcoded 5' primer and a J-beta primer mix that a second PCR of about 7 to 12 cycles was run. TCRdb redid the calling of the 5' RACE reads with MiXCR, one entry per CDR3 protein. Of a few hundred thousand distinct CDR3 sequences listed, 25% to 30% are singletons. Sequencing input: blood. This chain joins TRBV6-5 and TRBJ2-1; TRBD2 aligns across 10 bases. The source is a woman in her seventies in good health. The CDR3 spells CASSPAGGIYEQHF. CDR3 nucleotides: TGTGCCAGCAGCCCAGCGGGGGGGATTTACGAGCAGCACTTC.